This T cell receptor (beta chain) was sequenced in a study of T cells expressing NK-cell markers. The overall study: Sorted CD3+CD56+NKG2C+, CD3+CD56+NKG2C- and CD3+CD56-NKG2C+ T cells supplied TCR beta repertoires.

The V gene's germline CDR1 is SGHDT and CDR2 YYEEEE. The CDR3 consists of 15 residues. On this clonotype: The antigen remains undetermined.

Synthesis of TCR beta cDNA relied on 5'RACE template switching carrying UMIs. After re-calling the 5' RACE reads, TCRdb lists one entry per CDR3 protein, DNA absent. This repertoire includes some 500,000 distinct CDR3 sequences. Study observations and caveats: Among CD8+ T cells from roughly six donors, dominant NKG2C+ clonotypes accounted for about 1.0-8%. These clonotypes additionally ranked first within the CD3+CD56-NKG2C+ fraction of a handful of donors.

The source of this sequence is a woman aged 45-65 years in good health. The chain links TRBV5-6 to TRBJ2-3. Sequenced: blood T cells: a sorted CD56 or NKG2C T cell subset, CD4+ or CD8+ T cells, or bulk PBMC T cells (not recorded which). CDR3 loop: CASSLGGRVTDTQYF.